The present TCR beta chain was sequenced within a study of cytomegalovirus exposure and HLA in healthy donors. V was cut by 1 base and J by 7 bases, with 20 bases left in between. The CDR3 spans 17 residues. Germline values: CDR1 LNHNV, CDR2 YYDKDF (reference sequence). Researchers ran the PCR with 60 Vbeta and 13 Jbeta primers. TCRdb's table, derived via immunoSEQ multiplex PCR, lists solely in-frame clones and lacks some. The repertoire holds some 160,000 clones, with 82% as singletons. Sequenced sample: PBMCs. This clonotype was sampled from a male donor in good health and CMV-seropositive. The chain carries TRBV15 and TRBJ1-3; no firm D call. CDR3 DNA sequence: TGTGCCACCAGCAGAGTAAGCGGGAACCCTGGCGGGAACACCATATATTTT. This gives the protein CATSRVSGNPGGNTIYF.